This is a list of T cell receptor beta chains from one sample in a study of blood T cell repertoires in COVID-19. Clones were read by immunoSEQ multiplex PCR, and TCRdb kept only the in-frame ones, dropping some. The table includes 150,000 to 200,000 clones, about 86% detected once. The sequenced sample was peripheral blood. Source of these receptors: a man aged 18-30 years with active or convalescent COVID-19. Both conserved end residues are trimmed from each CDR3. Fields, in order: V gene, clone size, J gene, CDR3 protein. A row's size may be missing; if present it is once, few, many or a size class.

TRBV14,NA,TRBJ2-5,ASSQRQLAGETQY
TRBV6-5,NA,TRBJ1-1,ASSPGTEAF
TRBV24-1,once,TRBJ2-7,ATSDAQDRDTTYEQY
TRBV25-1,NA,TRBJ1-2,ASSGPRYGQSYT
TRBV24-1,NA,TRBJ1-2,ATSDAREHGYT
TRBV5-1,NA,TRBJ1-6,ASSLEGERRSPLH
TRBV7-9,NA,TRBJ1-4,ASSSKTWGAEKLF
TRBV15,NA,TRBJ1-5,ATSRDNVDSYSNQPQH
TRBV29-1,NA,TRBJ2-3,SVEGASTDTQY
TRBV2,NA,TRBJ2-5,ASSVRGGETQY
TRBV7-2,NA,TRBJ2-2,ASSLGLAGNGELF
TRBV11-2,once,TRBJ2-3,ASSSRTGLTDTQY
TRBV24-1,NA,TRBJ2-3,ATSDRTGTDTQY
TRBV7-2,once,TRBJ1-2,ASSTAGGTGYT
TRBV5-1,NA,TRBJ1-1,ASSRDRGNTEAF
TRBV13,NA,TRBJ2-3,ASSWASEATDTQY
TRBV6-5,NA,TRBJ1-2,ASSQGQAQYGYT
TRBV27,NA,TRBJ2-3,ASSRTYGGVDTQY
TRBV28,NA,TRBJ1-3,ASSYRQGLGGNTIY
TRBV21-1,NA,TRBJ1-4,ASSGRSRVTNEKLF
TRBV19,NA,TRBJ1-2,ASSMSELYGYT
TRBV3-1/TRBV3-2,few,TRBJ2-3,ASSQVLGLAGGGTDTQY
TRBV15,NA,TRBJ1-1,ATSRDRSGSEAF
TRBV4-2,NA,TRBJ2-3,ASSQEERGGRGDTQY
TRBV5-8,NA,TRBJ2-3,ASSFPSGGGTDTQY